These 29 T cell receptor beta chains were sequenced from one sample in a study of T-cell reconstitution after alpha-beta-depleted transplantation in children. As it was prepared, the TCRbeta library received unique molecular identifiers. TCRdb called the PCR reads again in MiXCR, with one record for every CDR3 protein. The repertoire holds roughly 670,000 distinct CDR3 sequences, with roughly 14% as singletons. Material: PBMCs, obtained before TCRalphabeta/CD19-depleted stem cell transplant. The receptor source for this set is a girl aged 2 to 9 with congenital amegakaryocytic thrombocytopenia, due to receive a stem cell transplant.

The chain combines TRBV3-1 with TRBJ2-3; D gene uncertain. The length of the CDR3 is 15 residues. Between the trimmed V and J ends, which lost 4 bases and 0 bases, there was a span of 11 bases. Germline V gene data show CDR1 as LGHDT and CDR2 as YNNKEL (reference sequence). The CDR3 DNA reads TGTGCCAGCAGCCCCCAGCCGTCTAGCACAGATACGCAGTATTTT. Translated: CASSPQPSSTDTQYF.

This clonotype came up many times. This chain joins TRBV11-1 and TRBJ2-4; possibly TRBD1 or TRBD2 for D (5 bases each). Germline V gene data show CDR1 as SGHAT and CDR2 as FQDESV (reference sequence). The CDR3 extends over 20 amino acids. The V gene lost 0 bases and the J gene lost 1 base, with 22 bases spanning the gap. The CDR3 loop is CASSLASVGVVPRAKNIQYF. DNA for the CDR3: TGTGCCAGCAGCTTAGCGTCTGTGGGGGTCGTTCCTCGCGCCAAAAACATTCAGTACTTC.

This clonotype was counted many times. This chain connects TRBV15 to TRBJ2-3, with 10 nucleotides matching TRBD2. There are 14 residues in the CDR3. CDR1 and CDR2 (germline): LNHNV, YYDKDF (reference sequence). The trim removed 5 bases at V and 5 bases at J, leaving 4 bases unmatched. Here the CDR3 DNA reads TGTGCCACCAGCTCCACTAGCGGGATAGATACGCAGTATTTT. This sequence encodes CATSSTSGIDTQYF.

This clonotype was found a few times. The chain employs TRBV4-1 and TRBJ1-5, with 7 bases fitting TRBD1. The CDR3 is 17 residues long. The ends lost 2 bases at V and 3 bases at J; junction bases unmatched: 10. Germline V gives CDR1 MGHRA, CDR2 YSYEKL. The DNA for the CDR3 is TGCGCCAGCAGCCAAAGCCGTTTTGGACAGGCCAATCAGCCCCAGCATTTT. Translating gives CASSQSRFGQANQPQHF.

In its sample, this clonotype was seen many times. The V and J genes are TRBV10-3 and TRBJ2-7; 12 bases agree with TRBD2. The CDR3 has 17 amino acids. CDR1 is ENHRY and CDR2 is SYGVKD in the germline V gene. Trimming at V came to 3 bases and at J to 3 bases, leaving 9 bases not matched to a gene. CDR3 bases: TGTGCCATCAGTGAAATGGGGCTAGCGGGGGGGGTCTACGAGCAGTACTTC. Translated: CAISEMGLAGGVYEQYF.

This clonotype occurred many times. In DNA, the CDR3 is TGTGCCAGCAGCTTATCGGAACGGGGACCCCAGCATTTT. Protein product: CASSLSERGPQHF. This sequence joins TRBV7-9 and TRBJ1-5, with D unresolved. Germline V gene data show CDR1 as SEHNR and CDR2 as FQNEAQ (reference sequence). This CDR3 is built from 13 residues. Trimming removed 2 bases at V and 10 bases at J, with 12 bases between.

This clonotype turned up a few times. The chain carries TRBV15 and TRBJ2-1; no firm D call. Germline CDR1 LNHNV, CDR2 YYDKDF (reference sequence). Trimming left V 0 bases short and J 0 bases short, with 18 bases between. The CDR3 loop spans 19 amino acids. The CDR3 reads CATSRDPPLHHSSYNEQFF. CDR3 in DNA: TGTGCCACCAGCAGAGATCCGCCCCTCCACCATAGCTCCTACAATGAGCAGTTCTTC. Full variable domain (outside the CDR3, taken from reference TRBV15 and TRBJ2-1): DAMVIQNPRYQVTQFGKPVTLSCSQTLNHNVMYWYQQKSSQAPKLLFHYYDKDFNNEADTPDNFQSRRPNTSFCFLDIRSPGLGDTAMYLCATSRDPPLHHSSYNEQFFGPGTRLTVL.

The chain uses TRBV5-1 and TRBJ2-5; 7 bases align to TRBD2. The CDR3 sequence is 17 residues long. J was trimmed by 1 base and V by 0 bases; bases with no gene match: 9. Germline CDR1 reads SGHRS; CDR2 reads YFSETQ. CDR3 region: CASSLDASGMSQETQYF. CDR3 DNA sequence: TGCGCCAGCAGCTTGGATGCCAGCGGGATGTCCCAAGAGACCCAGTACTTC.

The rearrangement links TRBV30 to TRBJ2-5; D is possibly TRBD2 (5 bases). V lost 0 bases to trimming and J lost 7 bases, with 15 bases between them. The CDR3 spans 14 residues. Germline loops: CDR1 GTSNPN, CDR2 SVGIG (reference sequence). CDR3 nucleotides: TGTGCCTGGAGTGTACGATCGCGGGTTTGGACCCAGTACTTC. This codes for CAWSVRSRVWTQYF.

This clonotype was observed many times. The V gene is TRBV20-1, the J gene TRBJ2-3; TRBD2 matches 7 bases. The CDR3 length is 16 residues. Per germline, CDR1 DFQATT and CDR2 SNEGSKA (reference sequence). V was clipped by 0 bases and J by 2 bases; unmatched bases: 8. CDR3 amino acids: CSARDLSSGLTDTQYF. The CDR3 bases are TGCAGTGCTAGAGATCTGTCTAGCGGACTCACAGATACGCAGTATTTT.

The rearrangement uses TRBV5-1 and TRBJ2-1; possibly TRBD2 for D (5 bases). CDR3 length: 16 amino acids. The V end lost 0 bases, the J end lost 9 bases, and 19 bases lay between the germline ends. Germline V gene sequence: CDR1 SGHRS, CDR2 YFSETQ. The CDR3 loop is CASSLARDPVGGEQFF. The CDR3 DNA reads as TGCGCCAGCAGCTTGGCAAGGGATCCCGTTGGAGGTGAGCAGTTCTTC.

This clonotype was observed many times. V is TRBV20-1 and J is TRBJ1-6, with D possibly being TRBD1 (6 bases). The length of the CDR3 is 15 residues. Germline V gene data show CDR1 as DFQATT and CDR2 as SNEGSKA (reference sequence). The V and J ends lost 5 bases and 9 bases respectively, with 20 bases between them. The CDR3 loop reads CSARISGTNLSPLHF. CDR3 nucleotides: TGCAGTGCTCGAATTTCCGGGACAAATCTTTCACCCCTCCACTTT.

The J gene is TRBJ2-1, the V gene TRBV7-8, with D possibly called TRBD1 or TRBD2 (5 bases each). This CDR3 spans 13 amino acids. Trimming pared 3 bases from V and 16 bases from J, leaving 19 bases between. Germline V lookup: CDR1 SGHVS, CDR2 FQNEAQ. The CDR3 reads CASSLSRDHASFF. Written as DNA, the CDR3 is TGTGCCAGCAGCTTGAGCCGGGACCACGCATCCTTCTTC.

As concerns this clonotype: One base away lies a much larger clone, so this may be a sequencing read error. The chain carries TRBV20-1 and TRBJ2-3, with TRBD2 matching 9 bases. The germline V gene encodes CDR1 DFQATT and CDR2 SNEGSKA (reference sequence). This CDR3 region has 15 residues. CDR3 protein: CSAPGPAGGTDMQYF. The CDR3 nucleotides are TGCAGTGCCCCGGGTCCGGCGGGAGGGACAGATATGCAGTATTTT.

The table lists this clonotype with a few counts. The chain is built from TRBV7-8 and TRBJ2-1, with 11 nucleotides matching TRBD1. The length of the CDR3 is 15 residues. Germline CDR1 SGHVS, CDR2 FQNEAQ. Losses at the gene ends were 5 bases for V and 7 bases for J; bases not matched to a gene: 7. CDR3 region: CASSLGTGGGNEQFF. The CDR3 coding sequence is TGTGCCAGCAGCCTAGGGACAGGGGGAGGGAATGAGCAGTTCTTC.

This clonotype was seen only a few times. This sequence joins TRBV28 and TRBJ2-5; D is ambiguous. Germline V gene sequence: CDR1 MDHEN, CDR2 SYDVKM. The CDR3 extends over 12 amino acids. V gave up 3 bases and J gave up 6 bases, with 8 bases separating them. CDR3: CASSLLGKTQYF. In DNA form, the CDR3 reads TGTGCCAGCAGTTTGCTTGGAAAGACCCAGTACTTC.

This clonotype was seen many times. The chain carries TRBV5-6 and TRBJ1-2; maybe TRBD1 (5 bases). This CDR3 comprises 14 residues. V was trimmed by 1 base and J by 4 bases, leaving 11 bases between them. Germline loops: CDR1 SGHDT, CDR2 YYEEEE. CDR3 amino acids: CASSLRPGSYGYTF. The CDR3 nucleotides are TGTGCCAGCAGCTTGCGCCCAGGGAGCTATGGCTACACCTTC.

The chain links TRBV28 to TRBJ2-1; D is unresolved. The V gene lost 7 bases and the J gene lost 12 bases, with 25 bases spanning the gap. Looked up from germline, CDR1 is MDHEN and CDR2 is SYDVKM. The CDR3 sequence is 15 residues long. CDR3 DNA sequence: TGTGCCAGCACCCCTACGACGGACCCCATTCTCGGGCAGTTCTTC. It codes for CASTPTTDPILGQFF.

This clonotype was recorded at least ten times. This chain connects TRBV20-1 to TRBJ1-2; TRBD1 might be the D (5 bases). V was shortened by 5 bases and J by 4 bases, with 20 bases between the two germline ends. This CDR3 contains 15 residues. From germline, CDR1 is DFQATT and CDR2 SNEGSKA (reference sequence). DNA of the CDR3: TGCAGTGCTGGACGAACAACCCAGGGCCCCTATGGCTACACCTTC. This translates into CSAGRTTQGPYGYTF.

This clonotype was seen only a few times. The gene calls are TRBV6-5 and TRBJ2-5; maybe TRBD2 (6 bases). The CDR3 is 15 residues long. Trimming removed 0 bases at V and 6 bases at J, with 14 bases between. Germline V gives CDR1 MNHEY, CDR2 SVGAGI. This CDR3 is CASSYSATSQKTQYF. CDR3 coding DNA: TGTGCCAGCAGTTACTCCGCGACTAGTCAAAAGACCCAGTACTTC.

Many counts were recorded for this clonotype. The genes are TRBV9 and TRBJ2-1, with 7 bases lining up with TRBD2. Looked up from germline, CDR1 is SGDLS and CDR2 is YYNGEE. The trim removed 3 bases at V and 5 bases at J, leaving 2 bases unmatched. The CDR3 has 13 amino acids. Here the CDR3 DNA reads TGTGCCAGCAGCGCCGGGACTAACAATGAGCAGTTCTTC. Translating it yields CASSAGTNNEQFF.

The sample holds a few counts of this clonotype. The V call is TRBV7-2, the J call TRBJ2-4; TRBD2 might be the D (6 bases). V was pared by 6 bases and J by 0 bases, with 15 bases between. The CDR3 contains 16 residues. Looked up from germline, CDR1 is SGHTA and CDR2 is FQGNSA. The CDR3 region is CASRPGTSLAKNIQYF. As DNA, the CDR3 is TGTGCCAGCAGGCCCGGGACTTCATTAGCCAAAAACATTCAGTACTTC. Supplemented by reference TRBV7-2 and TRBJ2-4, the full variable domain reads GAGVSQSPSNKVTEKGKDVELRCDPISGHTALYWYRQSLGQGLEFLIYFQGNSAPDKSGLPSDRFSAERTGGSVSTLTIQRTQQEDSAVYLCASRPGTSLAKNIQYFGAGTRLSVL.

This chain connects TRBV29-1 to TRBJ2-2, with D unclear. The CDR3 contains 13 residues. Trimming cost V 4 bases and J 4 bases, with 10 bases left between them. Germline CDR1 and CDR2: SQVTM and ANQGSEA. DNA for the CDR3: TGCAGCGTTGTTTCGTGGACCACCGGGGAGCTGTTTTTT. Protein: CSVVSWTTGELFF.

The sample holds many counts of this clonotype. The CDR3 loop reads CSAKRTGIDTGELFF. The CDR3 nucleotides read TGCAGTGCAAAGCGGACAGGGATAGACACCGGGGAGCTGTTTTTT. The chain couples TRBV20-1 to TRBJ2-2; 8 bases are shared with TRBD1. This CDR3 has 15 residues. The V segment lost 6 bases and the J segment 3 bases; nucleotides outside the gene matches: 9. From germline, CDR1 is DFQATT and CDR2 SNEGSKA (reference sequence).

This clonotype has just a few counts. The CDR3 nucleotides read TGTGCCAGCAGGGGGACAGTCCTCCCCGCCGGGGAGCTGTTTTTT. It codes for CASRGTVLPAGELFF. The chain is built from TRBV7-9 and TRBJ2-2; 7 bases agree with TRBD1. Germline V gene sequence: CDR1 SEHNR, CDR2 FQNEAQ (reference sequence). V gave up 6 bases and J gave up 6 bases; unmatched junction bases: 10. The CDR3 has 15 amino acids.

The chain recombines TRBV24-1 with TRBJ1-5, with 8 positions matching TRBD1. The CDR3 totals 15 residues. After removal of 4 bases from V and 2 bases from J, the junction contained 3 bases not matched to a gene. Germline V gene data show CDR1 as KGHDR and CDR2 as SFDVKD. CDR3 region: CATSDVTGGNQPQHF. For the CDR3, the DNA is TGTGCCACCAGTGACGTGACAGGGGGCAATCAGCCCCAGCATTTT.

This clonotype was seen more than once but under ten times. The rearrangement links TRBV7-8 to TRBJ1-2, with unresolved D. From germline, CDR1 is SGHVS and CDR2 FQNEAQ. The germline V and J ends were trimmed by 1 base and 5 bases, with 14 bases remaining between them. This CDR3 contains 15 residues. CDR3 coding DNA: TGTGCCAGCAGCTTAGTCTCCGGGATCGAGTATGGCTACACCTTC. Its protein product is CASSLVSGIEYGYTF.

J is TRBJ1-4 and V is TRBV19, with D perhaps matching TRBD1 (5 bases). In germline, CDR1 is LNHDA, CDR2 SQIVND (reference sequence). The length of the CDR3 is 15 residues. Trimming cost V 10 bases and J 6 bases, with 21 bases left between them. The chain's CDR3 is CATSTRGPGDEKLFF. The DNA for the CDR3 is TGTGCCACCAGCACTCGGGGCCCTGGGGATGAAAAACTGTTTTTT. Together with reference TRBV19 and TRBJ1-4, the CDR3 gives the full variable domain: DGGITQSPKYLFRKEGQNVTLSCEQNLNHDAMYWYRQDPGQGLRLIYYSQIVNDFQKGDIAEGYSVSREKKESFPLTVTSAQKNPTAFYLCATSTRGPGDEKLFFGSGTQLSVL.

This clonotype has ten or more counts. V usage is TRBV20-1 and J usage is TRBJ2-5; D might be TRBD1 (6 bases). This CDR3 contains 13 residues. CDR1 DFQATT and CDR2 SNEGSKA come from the germline V gene (reference sequence). Trimming removed 0 bases at V and 3 bases at J, with 8 bases between. CDR3 in amino acids: CSARDTGKETQYF. CDR3 DNA: TGCAGTGCTAGAGATACAGGGAAAGAGACCCAGTACTTC.